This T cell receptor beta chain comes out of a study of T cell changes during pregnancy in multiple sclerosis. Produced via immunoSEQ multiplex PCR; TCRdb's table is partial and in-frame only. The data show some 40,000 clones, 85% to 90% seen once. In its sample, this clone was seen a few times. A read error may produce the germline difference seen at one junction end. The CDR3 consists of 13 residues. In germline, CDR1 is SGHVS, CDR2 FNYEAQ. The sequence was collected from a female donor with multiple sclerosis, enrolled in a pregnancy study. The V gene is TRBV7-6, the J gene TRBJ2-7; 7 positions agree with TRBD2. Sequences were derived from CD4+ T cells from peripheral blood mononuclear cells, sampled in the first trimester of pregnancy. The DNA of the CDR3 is TGTGCCAGCAGCGTAGCTAGCGGCTACGAGCAGTACTTC. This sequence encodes CASSVASGYEQYF.